This passage covers 5 T cell receptor beta chains from one sample sequenced in a study of T-cell memory formation after mild COVID-19. A single record per CDR3 protein comes from TCRdb applying MiXCR to the 5' RACE reads. The sample holds approximately 180,000 distinct CDR3 sequences, about a sixth seen once. Sequenced: PBMCs or a T cell subset sorted from them (not recorded which). The source of these receptors is an adult woman who had mild COVID-19 (a few samples of this study predate the infection). Cell type and time point are not known.

V usage is TRBV7-2 and J usage is TRBJ2-7; D is uncertain. The V and J ends lost 1 base and 3 bases respectively, with 13 bases between them. Germline-derived CDR1 and CDR2 are SGHTA and FQGNSA. This CDR3 contains 15 residues. CDR3 region: CASSLEPEGHYEQYF. CDR3 sequence (DNA): TGTGCCAGCAGCTTAGAACCAGAAGGCCACTACGAGCAGTACTTC.

V gene TRBV4-2 combines with J gene TRBJ1-1; no definite D call. The V end lost 5 bases, the J end lost 10 bases, and 20 bases lay between the germline ends. This CDR3 has 14 amino acids. Germline V gene data show CDR1 as LGHNA and CDR2 as YNFKEQ. This CDR3 reads CASSTVTSPTGAFF. The CDR3 region has the DNA TGTGCCAGCAGCACGGTCACTAGCCCGACGGGAGCTTTCTTT.

A few counts support this clonotype. The V call is TRBV30, the J call TRBJ1-4; tentative D call: TRBD1 (5 bases). Germline V gives CDR1 GTSNPN, CDR2 SVGIG (reference sequence). V lost 0 bases to trimming and J lost 10 bases, with 18 bases between them. CDR3 length equals 15 residues. As DNA, the CDR3 is TGTGCCTGGAGTGTAAACCAGGGTCAATCTAGAAAACTGTTTTTT. Its protein product is CAWSVNQGQSRKLFF.

The rearrangement uses TRBV12-3 or TRBV12-4 and TRBJ1-5, with a tentative D call TRBD1 (5 bases). Deletions cut 2 bases from V and 2 bases from J, with 10 bases between. The length of the CDR3 is 15 residues. CDR3 DNA sequence: TGTGCCAGCAGTTTAATGGGAGGGGGCAATCAGCCCCAGCATTTT. This codes for CASSLMGGGNQPQHF.

The chain recombines TRBV5-1 with TRBJ2-7; D is possibly TRBD1 or TRBD2 (6 bases each). With 3 bases removed from V and 2 bases from J, the gap between germline ends came to 12 bases. The V gene's germline CDR1 is SGHRS and CDR2 YFSETQ. The CDR3 extends over 14 amino acids. The CDR3 nucleotides read TGCGCCAGCAGCTCGTCAGGGGAGGCCTACGAGCAGTACTTC. Its protein is CASSSSGEAYEQYF.